Shown below are 20 T cell receptor beta chains from a single sample sequenced in a study of preoperative IRX-2 immunotherapy in early breast cancer. Regarding treatment: preoperative locoregional IRX-2 cytokine immunotherapy. Assay: immunoSEQ multiplex PCR; the TCRdb copy retains only in-frame clones and omits some. Of 25,000 to 35,000 clones in the sample, about four fifths were seen once. Sampling was carried out from a patient treated with IRX-2 immunotherapy. Source of these receptors: a human donor with breast cancer.

This chain connects TRBV15 to TRBJ1-6, with 9 bases fitting TRBD1. Germline loops: CDR1 LNHNV, CDR2 YYDKDF (reference sequence). With 6 bases clipped from V and 2 bases from J, the junction kept 5 bases outside the gene matches. This CDR3 is 16 amino acids long. CDR3: CATSTGTGTYNSPLHF. CDR3 DNA: TGTGCCACCAGTACCGGGACAGGGACCTATAATTCACCCCTCCACTTT. The full variable domain, with the rest looked up from reference TRBV15 and TRBJ1-6, is DAMVIQNPRYQVTQFGKPVTLSCSQTLNHNVMYWYQQKSSQAPKLLFHYYDKDFNNEADTPDNFQSRRPNTSFCFLDIRSPGLGDTAMYLCATSTGTGTYNSPLHFGNGTRLTVT.

The J gene is TRBJ2-7, the V gene TRBV9; D unresolved. Germline V lookup: CDR1 SGDLS, CDR2 YYNGEE. The germline V and J ends were trimmed by 3 bases and 6 bases, with 13 bases remaining between them. The CDR3 runs to 13 residues. The CDR3 bases are TGTGCCAGCAGCGCTGCCCCCGCTAGCGAGCAGTACTTC. Its protein is CASSAAPASEQYF.

The chain employs TRBV19 and TRBJ1-2; D possibly corresponds to TRBD1 (5 bases). Germline V gene lookup returns CDR1 LNHDA and CDR2 SQIVND (reference sequence). The CDR3 is made up of 13 amino acids. Trimming cost V 7 bases and J 4 bases, with 13 bases left between them. The CDR3 reads CASNGGVGYGYTF. CDR3 coding DNA: TGTGCCAGTAATGGAGGGGTAGGCTATGGCTACACCTTC. The full variable domain, completed using reference TRBV19 and TRBJ1-2, is DGGITQSPKYLFRKEGQNVTLSCEQNLNHDAMYWYRQDPGQGLRLIYYSQIVNDFQKGDIAEGYSVSREKKESFPLTVTSAQKNPTAFYLCASNGGVGYGYTFGSGTRLTVV.

This chain connects TRBV7-1 to TRBJ1-5; 8 bases align to TRBD1. TRBV7-1 is given ORF status, its function remaining uncertain. V lost 4 bases to trimming and J lost 0 bases; unmatched junction nucleotides: 8. The CDR3 is 17 amino acids. The chain's CDR3 is CASSYNDRGYSNQPQHF. The CDR3 DNA reads as TGTGCCAGCAGCTACAACGACAGGGGATATAGCAATCAGCCCCAGCATTTT.

This clone was counted a single time. The chain combines TRBV11-3 with TRBJ2-3; TRBD1 matches 7 bases. CDR3 size: 19 residues. The trim removed 5 bases at V and 3 bases at J, leaving 20 bases unmatched. Germline V lookup: CDR1 SGHNT, CDR2 YENEEA. The CDR3 coding sequence is TGTGCCAGCAGCCACCGGCCCCCACAGGGGAGAGGGGTGACAGATACGCAGTATTTT. Amino acid sequence: CASSHRPPQGRGVTDTQYF.

The table lists this clone with a count of one. The rearrangement joins TRBV6-8 to TRBJ2-1, with a possible D match to TRBD1 (6 bases). CDR3 length: 12 residues. Germline assignment: CDR1 MNHGY and CDR2 SAAAGT. Trimming cost V 5 bases and J 9 bases, with 11 bases left between them. CDR3 DNA sequence: TGTGCCAGCAGTGAGTTAGGGGGTGAGCAGTTCTTC. This codes for CASSELGGEQFF.

This clone came up once. The chain recombines TRBV6-7 with TRBJ2-3, with D unclear. TRBV6-7 counts as an open reading frame of uncertain function. The V end lost 4 bases, the J end lost 3 bases, and 8 bases lay between the germline ends. This CDR3 contains 13 residues. The CDR3 loop is CASSSLGTDTQYF. The DNA for the CDR3 is TGTGCCAGCAGTTCCCTGGGGACAGATACGCAGTATTTT.

The rearrangement links TRBV6-8 to TRBJ2-3, with D perhaps matching TRBD2 (6 bases). Trimming shortened V by 5 bases and J by 1 base, and 10 bases separated the two germline ends. Per germline, CDR1 MNHGY and CDR2 SAAAGT. This CDR3 spans 14 amino acids. This chain's CDR3 is CASSLAWGTDTQYF. CDR3 nucleotides: TGTGCCAGCAGTCTAGCGTGGGGCACAGATACGCAGTATTTT.

This chain uses TRBV23-1 with TRBJ2-7, with 7 bases aligning to TRBD1. TRBV23-1 belongs to the ORF category, with a function that is uncertain. This CDR3 comprises 16 residues. V gave up 6 bases and J gave up 4 bases; unmatched junction bases: 15. CDR3 amino acids: CASSQDRAGGLYEQYF. The CDR3 bases are TGCGCCAGCAGCCAAGATCGGGCAGGGGGTTTGTACGAGCAGTACTTC.

This clone was counted only a few times. V and J are TRBV19 and TRBJ1-4; perhaps TRBD1 as D (5 bases). CDR3 length equals 14 residues. Deletions cut 5 bases from V and 8 bases from J, with 15 bases between. From germline, CDR1 is LNHDA and CDR2 SQIVND (reference sequence). The CDR3 protein is CASSWALKGEKLFF. DNA for the CDR3: TGTGCCAGTAGTTGGGCCTTGAAGGGGGAAAAACTGTTTTTT.

The sample holds one count of this clone. The chain carries TRBV10-2 and TRBJ2-7, with TRBD1 matching 7 bases. J lost 2 bases, V lost 10 bases, and 5 bases had no gene match. The CDR3 covers 12 residues. Germline assignment: CDR1 WSHSY and CDR2 SAAADI. CDR3 sequence: CAIGDSPYEQYF. The CDR3 DNA reads TGCGCCATCGGGGACAGTCCCTACGAGCAGTACTTC.

This chain uses TRBV7-8 with TRBJ1-6; unclear D gene. The CDR3 contains 13 residues. Germline V gives CDR1 SGHVS, CDR2 FQNEAQ. V lost 1 base to trimming and J lost 8 bases, with 6 bases between them. The CDR3 DNA reads as TGTGCCAGCAGCTTAGTACCATATTCACCCCTCCACTTT. Its protein is CASSLVPYSPLHF.

The chain couples TRBV5-1 to TRBJ2-2; 8 positions match TRBD1. J lost 3 bases, V lost 7 bases, and 8 bases had no gene match. The CDR3 has 15 residues. Germline CDR1 SGHRS, CDR2 YFSETQ. The CDR3 sequence is CASQQGVGDTGELFF. CDR3 nucleotide sequence: TGCGCCAGCCAACAGGGGGTTGGGGACACCGGGGAGCTGTTTTTT.

This sequence joins TRBV7-1 and TRBJ2-7; 9 nucleotides line up with TRBD1. TRBV7-1 is an open reading frame, and its role is uncertain. V shed 5 bases, J shed 0 bases, and the junction held 11 bases outside the gene matches. The CDR3 contains 17 residues. Written as DNA, the CDR3 is TGTGCCAGCAGCATAAACAGGGGGCGGCTGTCCTCCTACGAGCAGTACTTC. Translation gives CASSINRGRLSSYEQYF.

This clone was observed once. The chain couples TRBV6-8 to TRBJ2-2; TRBD1 is a possible D gene (5 bases). Germline CDR1 reads MNHGY; CDR2 reads SAAAGT. The CDR3 consists of 16 residues. Trimming took 10 bases from V and 0 from J, leaving 18 bases between them. CDR3 DNA: TGTGCCATCAGAGGCCAGGACACCTCGAACACCGGGGAGCTGTTTTTT. This translates into CAIRGQDTSNTGELFF.

The chain uses TRBV6-8 and TRBJ1-2, with a tentative D call TRBD1 (5 bases). The CDR3 totals 15 residues. Germline CDR1 reads MNHGY; CDR2 reads SAAAGT. The V end was cut by 8 bases, the J end by 4 bases, with 20 bases between. CDR3 region: CASGPRDGRIYGYTF. In DNA, the CDR3 is TGTGCCAGCGGACCCCGGGACGGACGAATCTATGGCTACACCTTC.

This rearrangement joins TRBV15 to TRBJ2-3; 11 nucleotides line up with TRBD2. In germline, CDR1 is LNHNV, CDR2 YYDKDF (reference sequence). CDR3 size: 20 residues. After removal of 1 base from V and 2 bases from J, the junction contained 14 bases not matched to a gene. The CDR3 coding sequence is TGTGCCACCAGCAGAGCCTACCCGAGACTAGCGGGGAACTACACAGATACGCAGTATTTT. Its protein is CATSRAYPRLAGNYTDTQYF.

This clone was observed a handful of times. The gene calls are TRBV11-3 and TRBJ1-5; D is possibly TRBD1 (5 bases). Between the trimmed V and J ends, which lost 3 bases and 4 bases, there was a span of 10 bases. The CDR3 is 14 residues long. CDR1 and CDR2 from the germline V gene are SGHNT and YENEEA. CDR3 nucleotide sequence: TGTGCCAGCAGCTTGGGGGGTGGAAATCAGCCCCAGCATTTT. Translating gives CASSLGGGNQPQHF.

This rearrangement joins TRBV11-3 to TRBJ2-1, with 10 bases identical to TRBD2. J lost 2 bases, V lost 1 base, and 5 bases had no gene match. CDR1 is SGHNT, CDR2 YENEEA, per germline. This CDR3 has 17 residues. For the CDR3, the DNA is TGTGCCAGCAGCTTAGTTAGCGGGAGGCAGACCTACAATGAGCAGTTCTTC. Amino acids: CASSLVSGRQTYNEQFF.

The chain recombines TRBV19 with TRBJ1-6, with TRBD1 as a possible D gene (6 bases). The germline V and J ends were trimmed by 8 bases and 11 bases, with 22 bases remaining between them. Germline V gene data show CDR1 as LNHDA and CDR2 as SQIVND (reference sequence). CDR3 length equals 15 residues. CDR3 in DNA: TGTGCCAGTCTTAGCACGGTACAGGGCTGGCCACCCCTCCACTTT. Its protein product is CASLSTVQGWPPLHF. The full variable domain, in which reference TRBV19 and TRBJ1-6 provide the parts outside the CDR3, is DGGITQSPKYLFRKEGQNVTLSCEQNLNHDAMYWYRQDPGQGLRLIYYSQIVNDFQKGDIAEGYSVSREKKESFPLTVTSAQKNPTAFYLCASLSTVQGWPPLHFGNGTRLTVT.